These 8 T cell receptor beta chains were all obtained from the same sample, sequenced in a study of shared clonotypes between healthy human individuals. The protocol was immunoSEQ multiplex PCR, while the TCRdb copy is restricted to in-frame clones and leaves out a portion. The table has fewer than 3 million clones, approximately 90% seen once; the top ten hold 0.37%. The sample taken for sequencing was naive CD4+ T cells from PBMCs. Subset meaning: CD45RA+ positively selected. The receptors come from a man between 18 and 29 years old in good health. Some clones in this sample may be carry-over from other donors' samples.

The rearrangement links TRBV7-8 to TRBJ2-1; perhaps TRBD2 as D (6 bases). This CDR3 is 18 amino acids long. Trimming removed 7 bases at V and 5 bases at J, with 27 bases between. Germline assignment: CDR1 SGHVS and CDR2 FQNEAQ. For the CDR3, the DNA is TGTGCCAGCAACTCGGTTCCGAAGGGAGGACGGGAAAACAATGAGCAGTTCTTC. Its protein product is CASNSVPKGGRENNEQFF.

This sequence joins TRBV6-6 and TRBJ1-5; D uncertain. CDR3 size: 12 residues. V was clipped by 1 base and J by 7 bases, with 5 bases between them. Germline lookup yields CDR1 MNHNY and CDR2 SVGAGI (reference sequence). The CDR3 sequence: CASSYFGQPQHF. In nucleotides, the CDR3 is TGTGCCAGCAGTTACTTCGGGCAGCCCCAGCATTTT.

The chain couples TRBV2 to TRBJ1-3, with D unresolved. The CDR3 length is 13 residues. The V end was cut by 7 bases, the J end by 1 base, with 8 bases between. Germline V gene lookup returns CDR1 SNHLY and CDR2 FYNNEI. The CDR3 bases are TGTGCCAGCACCGGGGAGTCTGGAAACACCATATATTTT. This sequence encodes CASTGESGNTIYF.

On this clone: The sample has other DNA sequences that encode this CDR3 too. The chain links TRBV5-6 to TRBJ1-3; the D is unclear. The ends were cut back, 1 base at V and 4 bases at J, with 3 bases in the middle. The CDR3 extends over 12 amino acids. Per germline, CDR1 SGHDT and CDR2 YYEEEE. The CDR3 region has the DNA TGTGCCAGCAGCTTGCCGGGAAACACCATATATTTT. This codes for CASSLPGNTIYF.

V is TRBV9 and J is TRBJ2-1, with 8 positions matching TRBD2. Germline V CDR1 and CDR2: SGDLS, YYNGEE. V was pared by 6 bases and J by 6 bases, with 8 bases of the junction left unmatched. CDR3 length: 14 amino acids. The CDR3 reads CASNPGLEFNEQFF. The CDR3 DNA sequence: TGTGCCAGCAATCCGGGACTAGAATTCAATGAGCAGTTCTTC.

The J gene is TRBJ2-1, the V gene TRBV21-1; TRBD1 is the table's D call, not checked against the DNA. TRBV21-1 is deemed a pseudogene. The CDR3 spans 17 residues. CDR3 loop: CASSKSIGQGSYNEQFF. CDR3 bases: TGTGCCAGCAGCAAATCCATCGGACAGGGGAGCTACAATGAGCAGTTCTTC.

V is TRBV6-1 and J is TRBJ2-3, with D perhaps TRBD2 (6 bases). With 5 bases removed from V and 5 bases from J, the gap between germline ends came to 17 bases. CDR1 is MNHNS and CDR2 is SASEGT in the germline V gene. This CDR3 comprises 15 residues. The CDR3, as DNA: TGTGCCAGCAGTCCCCGGGCCCCAGCGGGAGATACGCAGTATTTT. Its protein product is CASSPRAPAGDTQYF.

The chain is built from TRBV4-2 and TRBJ1-5, with a possible D match to TRBD1 (5 bases). Germline V gives CDR1 LGHNA, CDR2 YNFKEQ. V was cut by 4 bases and J by 6 bases, with 10 bases left in between. There are 13 residues in the CDR3. The CDR3 here is CASSRGTGQPQHF. As DNA, the CDR3 is TGTGCCAGCAGCCGCGGGACGGGTCAGCCCCAGCATTTT.